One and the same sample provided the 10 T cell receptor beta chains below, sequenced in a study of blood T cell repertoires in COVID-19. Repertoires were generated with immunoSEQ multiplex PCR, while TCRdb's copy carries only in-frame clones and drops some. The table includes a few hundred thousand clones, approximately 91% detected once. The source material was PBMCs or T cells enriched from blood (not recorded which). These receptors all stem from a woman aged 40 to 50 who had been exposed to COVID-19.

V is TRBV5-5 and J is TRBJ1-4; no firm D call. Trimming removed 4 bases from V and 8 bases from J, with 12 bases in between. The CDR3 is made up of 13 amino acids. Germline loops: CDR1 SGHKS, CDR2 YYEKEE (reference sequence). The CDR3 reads CASSPIDWEKLFF. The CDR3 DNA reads TGTGCCAGCAGCCCGATTGACTGGGAAAAACTGTTTTTT. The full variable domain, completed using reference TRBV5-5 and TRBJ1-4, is DAGVTQSPTHLIKTRGQQVTLRCSPISGHKSVSWYQQVLGQGPQFIFQYYEKEERGRGNFPDRFSARQFPNYSSELNVNALLLGDSALYLCASSPIDWEKLFFGSGTQLSVL.

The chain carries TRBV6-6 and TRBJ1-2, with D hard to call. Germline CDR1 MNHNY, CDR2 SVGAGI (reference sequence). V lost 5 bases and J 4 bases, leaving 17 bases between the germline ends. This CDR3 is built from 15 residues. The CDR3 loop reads CASSRGSEGIYGYTF. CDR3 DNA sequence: TGTGCCAGCAGTCGAGGCTCCGAGGGAATCTATGGCTACACCTTC.

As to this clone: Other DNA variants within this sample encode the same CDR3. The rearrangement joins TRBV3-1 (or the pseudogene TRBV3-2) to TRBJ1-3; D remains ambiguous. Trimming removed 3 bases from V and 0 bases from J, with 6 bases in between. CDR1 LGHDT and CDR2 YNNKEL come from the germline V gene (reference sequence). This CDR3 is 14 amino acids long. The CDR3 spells CASSQAGSGNTIYF. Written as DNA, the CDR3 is TGTGCCAGCAGCCAGGCAGGCTCTGGAAACACCATATATTTT.

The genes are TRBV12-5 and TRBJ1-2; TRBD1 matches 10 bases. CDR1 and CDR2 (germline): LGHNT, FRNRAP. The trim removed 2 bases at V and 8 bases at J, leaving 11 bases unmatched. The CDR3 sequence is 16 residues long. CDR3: CASGLKTGGAIGGYTF. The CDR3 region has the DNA TGTGCTAGTGGTTTGAAGACAGGGGGCGCCATCGGAGGCTACACCTTC.

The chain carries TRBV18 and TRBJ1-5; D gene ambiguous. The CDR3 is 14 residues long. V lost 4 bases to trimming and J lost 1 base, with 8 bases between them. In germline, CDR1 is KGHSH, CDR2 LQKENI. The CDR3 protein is CASSRLGSNQPQHF. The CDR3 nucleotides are TGTGCCAGCTCACGATTGGGCAGCAATCAGCCCCAGCATTTT.

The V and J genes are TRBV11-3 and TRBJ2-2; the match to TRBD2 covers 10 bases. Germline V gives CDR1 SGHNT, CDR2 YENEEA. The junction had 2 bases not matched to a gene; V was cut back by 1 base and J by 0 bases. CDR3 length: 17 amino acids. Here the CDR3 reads CASSLVLAGPNTGELFF. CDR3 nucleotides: TGTGCCAGCAGCTTAGTACTAGCGGGGCCGAACACCGGGGAGCTGTTTTTT. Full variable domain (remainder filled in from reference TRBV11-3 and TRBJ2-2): EAGVVQSPRYKIIEKKQPVAFWCNPISGHNTLYWYLQNLGQGPELLIRYENEEAVDDSQLPKDRFSAERLKGVDSTLKIQPAELGDSAVYLCASSLVLAGPNTGELFFGEGSRLTVL.

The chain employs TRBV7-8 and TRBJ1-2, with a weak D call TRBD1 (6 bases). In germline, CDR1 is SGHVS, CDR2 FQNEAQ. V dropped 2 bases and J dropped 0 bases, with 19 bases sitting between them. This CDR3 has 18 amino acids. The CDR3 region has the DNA TGTGCCAGCAGCTTAATAAGTCAGGGGACCTACCCTAACTATGGCTACACCTTC. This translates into CASSLISQGTYPNYGYTF.

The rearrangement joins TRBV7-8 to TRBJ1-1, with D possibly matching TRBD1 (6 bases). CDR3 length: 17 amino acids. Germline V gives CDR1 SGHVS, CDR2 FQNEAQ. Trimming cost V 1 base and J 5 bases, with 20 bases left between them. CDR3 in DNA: TGTGCCAGCAGCTTAGAAGGAAGGGGCAGGGGATGGACTGAAGCTTTCTTT. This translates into CASSLEGRGRGWTEAFF.

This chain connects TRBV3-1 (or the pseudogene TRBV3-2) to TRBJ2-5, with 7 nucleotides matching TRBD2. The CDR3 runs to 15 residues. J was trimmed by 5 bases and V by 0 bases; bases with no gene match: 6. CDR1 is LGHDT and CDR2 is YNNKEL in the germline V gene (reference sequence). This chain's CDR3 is CASSQDIGGRETQYF. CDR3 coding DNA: TGTGCCAGCAGCCAAGATATCGGGGGGAGGGAGACCCAGTACTTC.

CDR3 DNA sequence: TGCAGCGCCAACCCGCGGTCCTACAATGAGCAGTTCTTC. Translation: CSANPRSYNEQFF. This chain uses TRBV29-1 with TRBJ2-1; no clear D gene. V was cut by 7 bases and J by 1 base, with 11 bases left in between. Germline assignment: CDR1 SQVTM and CDR2 ANQGSEA. The CDR3 runs to 13 residues.